This T cell receptor beta chain comes out of a study of monozygotic twins with inflammatory bowel disease. Study-level results: Especially with disease activity, IBD patients shared fewer clonotypes with others than healthy twins did. Repertoire similarity did not separate concordant from discordant twins, possibly from limited power.

Germline V gene data show CDR1 as LNHDA and CDR2 as SQIVND (reference sequence). The CDR3 contains 14 residues. Added by template switching were UMIs that each held a 6-nucleotide sample barcode. TCRdb reprocessed the 5' RACE reads, keeping one entry per CDR3 protein, no DNA. Recorded here are 200,000 to 250,000 distinct CDR3 sequences; the top ten clones represent approximately 7.7%. For this clonotype: Its antigen is not identified.

Specimen: blood. The J gene is TRBJ1-1, the V gene TRBV19; TCRdb's D gene call, TRBD1, goes unchecked for lack of DNA. The receptor's source is a human donor with ulcerative colitis or Crohn's disease, or a healthy co-twin of an affected twin (not recorded which). This chain's CDR3 is CASSMSGGYTEAFF.